Described below is a single T cell receptor beta chain sequence and its context. This sample is part of a study of blood T cell repertoires in COVID-19. This CDR3 spans 13 amino acids. In germline, CDR1 is SGDLS, CDR2 YYNGEE. With 0 bases removed from V and 9 bases from J, the gap between germline ends came to 10 bases. Measured with immunoSEQ multiplex PCR; TCRdb has only the in-frame clones, and not every one. The sample has about 160,000 clones, approximately 87% seen once. The sample was PBMCs or T cells enriched from blood (not recorded which). This receptor was obtained from a woman aged 45-60 years who had recovered from COVID-19. This chain links TRBV9 with TRBJ1-5, with D possibly TRBD1 on 5 matching bases. The CDR3 DNA sequence: TGTGCCAGCAGCGTAGAACCCACAGGGCCCCAGCATTTT. The encoded protein is CASSVEPTGPQHF.